The 31 T cell receptor beta chains in this list originate from one sample, sequenced in a study of Graves' ophthalmopathy and Graves' hyperthyroidism. Beta-chain TCR CDR3 regions were amplified from RNA transcripts. RT-PCR was first run with HTBI primers, then multiplex PCR in a second round. TCRdb called the multiplex PCR reads again in MiXCR, with one record for every CDR3 protein. The data show some 1.1 million distinct CDR3 sequences, less than 45% seen once. The sample consisted of peripheral blood or thyroid tissue (not recorded which). These receptors all stem from an adult man with Graves' hyperthyroidism.

The chain employs TRBV6-6 and TRBJ2-7, with a possible D match to TRBD1 (6 bases). The CDR3 length is 14 residues. Trimming removed 4 bases at V and 7 bases at J, with 17 bases between. CDR1 and CDR2 from the germline V gene are MNHNY and SVGAGI (reference sequence). The chain's CDR3 is CASSSGTPSWEQYF. The CDR3 DNA reads TGTGCCAGCAGTTCCGGGACACCCTCGTGGGAGCAGTACTTC.

For this clonotype: Without the conserved terminal phenylalanine or tryptophan, this CDR3 likely stems from a read error. The limits of the CDR3 on the DNA are not certain, so only TCRdb's listed CDR3 is given. The chain has TRBV4-1 and TRBJ1-4. The CDR3 has 9 amino acids, counting both end residues. From germline, CDR1 is MGHRA and CDR2 YSYEKL. The CDR3 loop reads CASSQGVGI.

As to this clonotype: One end of the junction varies from germline; a read error may be responsible. The genes are TRBV4-1 and TRBJ1-2; the D gene is possibly TRBD1 (6 bases). The CDR3 spans 17 residues. In germline, CDR1 is MGHRA, CDR2 YSYEKL. CDR3 protein: CANSQVFMTGPPYGYTF. CDR3 DNA: TGCGCCAACAGCCAAGTCTTTATGACAGGCCCGCCCTATGGCTACACCTTC.

In regard to this clonotype: One end of the junction does not line up with germline, which may come from a read error. The chain is built from TRBV10-2 and TRBJ1-2, with D perhaps matching TRBD1 (5 bases). This CDR3 is built from 17 residues. Germline CDR1 WSHSY, CDR2 SAAADI. This CDR3 is CASSEGPKGGTIYGYTF. In DNA form, the CDR3 reads TGTGCCAGCAGTGAAGGTCCCAAGGGAGGGACTATCTATGGCTACACCTTC.

This clonotype was counted between two and nine times. The rearrangement links TRBV12-3 or TRBV12-4 to TRBJ1-1; D is uncertain. The CDR3 runs to 15 residues. V was shortened by 2 bases and J by 4 bases, with 14 bases between the two germline ends. The CDR3 DNA reads TGTGCCAGCAGTTTACTGGTCCTGGGTGGCACTGAAGCTTTCTTT. It codes for CASSLLVLGGTEAFF.

The CDR3 is CASKRTSGETQYF. The CDR3 DNA follows: TGCGCCAGCAAAAGAACATCGGGAGAGACCCAGTACTTC. This chain uses TRBV5-1 with TRBJ2-5; unclear D gene. The germline V and J ends were trimmed by 6 bases and 4 bases, with 13 bases remaining between them. The CDR3 sequence is 13 residues long. Germline V gene data show CDR1 as SGHRS and CDR2 as YFSETQ.

This clonotype appeared a single time. The chain recombines TRBV10-2 with TRBJ2-7; tentatively, D is TRBD2 (6 bases). V lost 2 bases to trimming and J lost 5 bases, with 10 bases between them. The germline V gene encodes CDR1 WSHSY and CDR2 SAAADI. CDR3 length: 13 amino acids. The CDR3 is CASSEPTGDEQYF. DNA of the CDR3: TGCGCCAGCAGTGAGCCGACGGGGGACGAGCAGTACTTC.

The rearrangement links TRBV20-1 to TRBJ2-7; D may be TRBD2 (5 bases). The CDR3 runs to 14 residues. CDR1 and CDR2 (germline): DFQATT, SNEGSKA (reference sequence). The V end lost 6 bases, the J end lost 0 bases, and 15 bases lay between the germline ends. The CDR3 region has the DNA TGCAGTGCCACTACCCCGGAGGCCTCCTACGAGCAGTACTTC. Its translation: CSATTPEASYEQYF.

This clonotype was counted at least ten times. The V gene is TRBV4-1, the J gene TRBJ1-2, with D unclear. Germline CDR1 reads MGHRA; CDR2 reads YSYEKL. The CDR3 extends over 14 amino acids. Trimming stripped 2 bases from V and 0 bases from J, with 7 bases between. The CDR3 loop is CASSQSSANYGYTF. The DNA for the CDR3 is TGCGCCAGCAGCCAATCCAGCGCTAACTATGGCTACACCTTC.

This rearrangement joins TRBV10-3 to TRBJ1-1; 8 positions agree with TRBD1. CDR3 length equals 12 residues. Germline V gene data show CDR1 as ENHRY and CDR2 as SYGVKD. The V and J ends lost 8 bases and 4 bases, in that order; junction bases with no gene match: 3. CDR3 sequence (DNA): TGTGCCATCGGAACAGGGGGCACTGAAGCTTTCTTT. As protein: CAIGTGGTEAFF.

This chain joins TRBV10-3 and TRBJ1-2; D not certain. The germline V gene has CDR1 ENHRY and CDR2 SYGVKD. Trimming took 0 bases from V and 10 from J, leaving 12 bases between them. This CDR3 is built from 13 residues. The CDR3 nucleotides are TGTGCCATCAGTGAGTCGAGCGGGGATTACTACACCTTC. Translation gives CAISESSGDYYTF.

This chain connects TRBV29-1 to TRBJ2-7, with 7 bases matching TRBD2. CDR1 and CDR2 (germline): SQVTM, ANQGSEA. CDR3 length: 13 amino acids. V was clipped by 5 bases and J by 5 bases; unmatched bases: 9. DNA for the CDR3: TGCAGCGTTCTGGGCCCAGGGACTAACGAGCAGTACTTC. It codes for CSVLGPGTNEQYF.

Regarding this clonotype: One end of the junction fails to match germline, which may point to a read error. The chain joins TRBV7-9 to TRBJ1-4, with D perhaps matching TRBD1 (5 bases). Germline CDR1 and CDR2: SEHNR and FQNEAQ (reference sequence). This CDR3 contains 10 residues. The CDR3 nucleotides are TGTGCCAGCACCCAGGCCCAGGGTCGGTTT. Amino acids: CASTQAQGRF.

This clonotype occurred a few times. CDR3 amino acids: CASSEVWTDGYTF. In DNA form, the CDR3 reads TGTGCCAGCAGTGAAGTCTGGACAGATGGCTACACCTTC. The V and J genes are TRBV6-1 and TRBJ1-2; possible D gene TRBD1, 6 bases. The CDR3 loop spans 13 amino acids. V lost 1 base, J lost 6 bases, and 9 bases lay in between. CDR1 is MNHNS, CDR2 SASEGT, per germline.

This clonotype was seen many times. The rearrangement links TRBV29-1 to TRBJ2-7; the match to TRBD2 covers 9 bases. Germline assignment: CDR1 SQVTM and CDR2 ANQGSEA. Trimming at V came to 5 bases and at J to 6 bases, leaving 2 bases not matched to a gene. CDR3 length equals 11 residues. In nucleotides, the CDR3 is TGCAGCGTTTATAGCGGGAGCGAGCAGTACTTC. It translates to CSVYSGSEQYF.

Ten or more counts support this clonotype. The genes are TRBV10-3 and TRBJ2-5; unclear D gene. Deletions cut 2 bases from V and 5 bases from J, with 12 bases between. CDR1 ENHRY and CDR2 SYGVKD come from the germline V gene. The CDR3 consists of 14 residues. The CDR3 is CAISEGLFPETQYF. CDR3 DNA: TGTGCCATCAGTGAGGGCCTCTTTCCGGAGACCCAGTACTTC.

V usage is TRBV29-1 and J usage is TRBJ2-7; 11 nucleotides line up with TRBD2. In germline, CDR1 is SQVTM, CDR2 ANQGSEA. The CDR3 has 12 residues. V gave up 8 bases and J gave up 4 bases; unmatched junction bases: 4. In DNA, the CDR3 is TGCAGCCCGACTAGCGGGATGTACGAGCAGTACTTC. Encoded protein: CSPTSGMYEQYF.

The V and J genes are TRBV7-2 and TRBJ2-7; D uncertain. The CDR3 runs to 13 residues. V lost 5 bases and J lost 6, with 14 bases in between. CDR1 is SGHTA and CDR2 is FQGNSA in the germline V gene. The CDR3 DNA is TGTGCCAGCAGCCTTTCGAGAAGTATCGAGCAGTACTTC. It encodes CASSLSRSIEQYF.

This clonotype came up many times. This rearrangement joins TRBV7-2 to TRBJ2-7; 10 bases are a match to TRBD2. The germline CDR1 and CDR2 sequences are SGHTA and FQGNSA. The CDR3 has 15 amino acids. V trimming: 4 bases; J trimming: 5 bases; junction bases outside the gene matches: 8. This CDR3 is CASSSPVAGGHEQYF. The DNA of the CDR3 is TGTGCCAGCAGCTCTCCGGTAGCGGGAGGCCACGAGCAGTACTTC.

This clonotype was seen repeatedly, ten times or more. V and J are TRBV7-2 and TRBJ2-5, with D hard to call. Between the trimmed V and J ends, which lost 5 bases and 5 bases, there was a span of 9 bases. There are 12 residues in the CDR3. Germline V lookup: CDR1 SGHTA, CDR2 FQGNSA. CDR3 protein: CASSAPWETQYF. The CDR3 region has the DNA TGTGCCAGCAGCGCCCCTTGGGAGACCCAGTACTTC.

Of note for this clonotype: One end of the junction does not line up with germline, which may come from a read error. V and J are TRBV10-3 and TRBJ2-7; D may correspond to TRBD1 or TRBD2 (5 bases each). CDR3 length: 12 residues. Germline V CDR1 and CDR2: ENHRY, SYGVKD. The CDR3 nucleotides read TGTGCCACCTCTCGCAGGGACGGGGAGCTGTACTTC. Protein sequence: CATSRRDGELYF.

In regard to this clonotype: Since a much larger clone is just one base distant, this may be a read error. This chain connects TRBV20-1 to TRBJ2-7; no definite D call. V gave up 5 bases and J gave up 2 bases, with 7 bases separating them. This CDR3 region has 11 residues. CDR1 is DFQATT, CDR2 SNEGSKA, per germline (reference sequence). In nucleotides, the CDR3 is TGCAGTGCTCACACAGCCTACGAGCAGTACTTC. Protein sequence: CSAHTAYEQYF.

This clonotype was counted ten times or more. V is TRBV6-1 and J is TRBJ1-1; D remains ambiguous. The CDR3 covers 13 residues. Germline-derived CDR1 and CDR2 are MNHNS and SASEGT. V lost 4 bases and J lost 1, with 7 bases in between. In nucleotides, the CDR3 is TGTGCCAGCAGTGCGATGGAGAACACTGAAGCTTTCTTT. Residues: CASSAMENTEAFF.

The V and J genes are TRBV24-1 and TRBJ2-5, with 9 bases identical to TRBD2. Per the germline V gene, CDR1 is KGHDR and CDR2 is SFDVKD. CDR3 size: 13 residues. The V and J ends lost 6 bases and 5 bases, in that order; junction bases with no gene match: 3. The DNA for the CDR3 is TGTGCCACCAGTATTAGCGGGAGTGAGACCCAGTACTTC. As protein: CATSISGSETQYF.

This clonotype was counted between two and nine times. In nucleotides, the CDR3 is TGTGCCAGCAGCTTAGGCCAGCGGGGGGTTCAAGAGACCCAGTACTTC. Its translation: CASSLGQRGVQETQYF. The chain links TRBV7-8 to TRBJ2-5; 9 nucleotides agree with TRBD2. Germline trimming cut 1 base from V and 2 bases from J; bases unmatched to any gene: 5. CDR1 and CDR2 (germline): SGHVS, FQNEAQ. This CDR3 spans 16 amino acids.

This clonotype was counted at least ten times. The chain carries TRBV29-1 and TRBJ1-5; TRBD1 agrees at 7 bases. Germline V CDR1 and CDR2: SQVTM, ANQGSEA. The ends lost 5 bases at V and 2 bases at J; junction bases unmatched: 6. The CDR3 spans 14 residues. CDR3 loop: CSVLTGMGNQPQHF. For the CDR3, the DNA is TGCAGCGTTCTGACAGGGATGGGCAATCAGCCCCAGCATTTT. The entire variable domain, with the rest obtained from reference TRBV29-1 and TRBJ1-5, is as follows: SAVISQKPSRDICQRGTSLTIQCQVDSQVTMMFWYRQQPGQSLTLIATANQGSEATYESGFVIDKFPISRPNLTFSTLTVSNMSPEDSSIYLCSVLTGMGNQPQHFGDGTRLSIL.

There are many counts of this clonotype. V is TRBV7-2 and J is TRBJ1-1; a possible D gene is TRBD1 (5 bases). The CDR3 loop spans 15 amino acids. The germline V and J ends were trimmed by 0 bases and 3 bases, with 11 bases remaining between them. CDR1 SGHTA and CDR2 FQGNSA come from the germline V gene. The CDR3 bases are TGTGCCAGCAGCTTAGCGTACGGGGACGACACTGAAGCTTTCTTT. Translation: CASSLAYGDDTEAFF. The full variable domain, rest sourced from reference TRBV7-2 and TRBJ1-1, is GAGVSQSPSNKVTEKGKDVELRCDPISGHTALYWYRQSLGQGLEFLIYFQGNSAPDKSGLPSDRFSAERTGGSVSTLTIQRTQQEDSAVYLCASSLAYGDDTEAFFGQGTRLTVV.

A few counts support this clonotype. The chain has TRBV2 and TRBJ1-5; D gene uncertain. The germline V and J ends were trimmed by 1 base and 10 bases, with 8 bases remaining between them. Germline V CDR1 and CDR2: SNHLY, FYNNEI. The CDR3 contains 12 residues. The CDR3 reads CASSEGDVPQHF. In nucleotides, the CDR3 is TGTGCCAGCAGTGAAGGCGACGTCCCCCAGCATTTT.

This chain joins TRBV24-1 and TRBJ1-1; 7 bases fit TRBD1. The J segment lost 4 bases and the V segment lost 2 bases, leaving 0 bases of the junction unmatched. CDR1 is KGHDR, CDR2 SFDVKD, per germline. The CDR3 runs 13 residues. The CDR3 DNA is TGTGCCACCAGTGATTCAGGGGGCACTGAAGCTTTCTTT. Translated, it gives CATSDSGGTEAFF.

The V gene is TRBV19, the J gene TRBJ1-1; 8 nucleotides match TRBD1. This CDR3 is 14 amino acids long. CDR1 is LNHDA, CDR2 SQIVND, per germline (reference sequence). J was trimmed by 1 base and V by 7 bases; bases with no gene match: 5. DNA of the CDR3: TGTGCCAGTAACCCGGGACAGGAGAACACTGAAGCTTTCTTT. It yields the protein CASNPGQENTEAFF.

This clonotype was observed a few times. CDR3 coding DNA: TGCAGTACGGGACAGGGGAATGTGGCACGACAGCCCCAGCATTTT. Its protein product is CSTGQGNVARQPQHF. The chain has TRBV20-1 and TRBJ1-5, with TRBD1 identical over 10 bases. The CDR3 consists of 15 residues. Trimming cost V 8 bases and J 7 bases; bases outside gene matches: 14. Germline CDR1 DFQATT, CDR2 SNEGSKA (reference sequence).